The source of this T cell receptor beta chain is a study of siplizumab effects on memory and regulatory T cells. Concerning this clone itself: Its antigen remains unidentified.

The junction had 9 bases not matched to a gene; V was cut back by 4 bases and J by 6 bases. CDR3 size: 16 residues. The germline gives CDR1 MDHEN, CDR2 SYDVKM. Broader study findings: Roughly 75-96% of proliferating CD4+ or CD8+ clones lacked a naive or memory phenotype that could be assigned. Suppressive activity of Tregs proliferating in siplizumab cultures remained unconfirmed.

Each sample had about 10^5 TCR templates assayed. The table came from immunoSEQ multiplex PCR; TCRdb's copy has only in-frame clones and leaves some out. The sample includes approximately 120,000 clones, 93% of them seen just once. What was sequenced was non-Treg CD4+ T cells sorted from blood. This clonotype was sampled from a human donor in good health. V is TRBV28 and J is TRBJ1-6; 7 bases agree with TRBD1. The CDR3 region is CASSWDSGQLNSPLHF. The CDR3 coding sequence is TGTGCCAGCAGTTGGGATTCGGGACAGCTTAATTCACCCCTCCACTTT.